The 19 T cell receptor beta chains in this list originate from one sample, sequenced in a study of control samples from healthy donors and cancer patients. Generated by immunoSEQ multiplex PCR, the TCRdb table keeps only in-frame clones and is missing some. The sample includes some 150,000 clones, roughly 95% of them seen just once. The specimen was blood. The receptors were sampled from a woman in her 30s in good health.

In its sample, this clone was seen once. The rearrangement links TRBV21-1 to TRBJ1-6; the DNA was not compared with TRBD1, the D call given in the table. TRBV21-1 has pseudogene status. The CDR3 has 13 amino acids. CDR3 sequence: CASSWTGYSPLHF. Written as DNA, the CDR3 is TGTGCCAGCAGCTGGACAGGGTATTCACCCCTCCACTTT.

In this sample, this clone turned up once. The chain has TRBV29-1 and TRBJ2-1, with D tentatively TRBD1 (6 bases). Germline V gene lookup returns CDR1 SQVTM and CDR2 ANQGSEA. Between the trimmed V and J ends, which lost 1 base and 4 bases, there was a span of 11 bases. There are 14 residues in the CDR3. This chain's CDR3 is CSVEGGRGYNEQFF. For the CDR3, the DNA is TGCAGCGTTGAAGGTGGAAGGGGGTACAATGAGCAGTTCTTC.

This sequence joins TRBV30 and TRBJ1-4; weak D call: TRBD1 (5 bases). V shed 0 bases and J shed 6 bases, with 5 bases lying between them. CDR1 and CDR2 (germline): GTSNPN, SVGIG (reference sequence). The CDR3 contains 12 residues. CDR3 in DNA: TGTGCCTGGAGTGTACAGGATGAAAAACTGTTTTTT. Encoded protein: CAWSVQDEKLFF.

The chain links TRBV18 to TRBJ1-6, with D maybe TRBD1 (6 bases). The CDR3 is 14 amino acids. Trimming pared 4 bases from V and 7 bases from J, leaving 11 bases between. Germline V gives CDR1 KGHSH, CDR2 LQKENI. The CDR3 loop is CASSQTGSNSPLHF. The CDR3 DNA is TGTGCCAGCTCACAGACAGGCAGCAATTCACCCCTCCACTTT.

As regards this clone: The sample carries other DNA sequences with the same CDR3. This rearrangement joins TRBV19 to TRBJ1-5; 8 bases fit TRBD1. V lost 9 bases, J lost 2 bases, and 12 bases stayed unmatched. The CDR3 runs to 16 residues. Germline V gene data show CDR1 as LNHDA and CDR2 as SQIVND (reference sequence). CDR3 coding DNA: TGTGCCAGCAGTGTCCGACAGGGGTCTGGCAATCAGCCCCAGCATTTT. Its translation: CASSVRQGSGNQPQHF.

The chain has TRBV12-3 or TRBV12-4 and TRBJ2-6, with D uncertain. Deletions cut 5 bases from V and 2 bases from J, with 4 bases between. This CDR3 has 13 residues. CDR3 residues: CASSNPGANVLTF. The CDR3 nucleotides are TGTGCCAGCAGTAACCCTGGGGCCAACGTCCTGACTTTC.

V and J are TRBV6-6 and TRBJ2-1; either TRBD1 or TRBD2 may supply D (5 bases each). V gave up 0 bases and J gave up 0 bases, with 6 bases separating them. Per germline, CDR1 MNHNY and CDR2 SVGAGI (reference sequence). This CDR3 has 15 residues. The CDR3, as DNA: TGTGCCAGCAGTTACTCGGGGACCTCCTACAATGAGCAGTTCTTC. Translated, it gives CASSYSGTSYNEQFF.

The rearrangement links TRBV3-1 (or the pseudogene TRBV3-2) to TRBJ2-1; D unclear. Between the trimmed V and J ends, which lost 1 base and 3 bases, there was a span of 7 bases. Germline assignment: CDR1 LGHDT and CDR2 YNNKEL (reference sequence). The CDR3 is 14 residues long. CDR3 sequence reads: CASSQALFYNEQFF. DNA of the CDR3: TGTGCCAGCAGCCAAGCACTTTTCTACAATGAGCAGTTCTTC.

The chain uses TRBV2 and TRBJ2-1, with TRBD2 matching over 9 bases. The germline V gene encodes CDR1 SNHLY and CDR2 FYNNEI. The CDR3 spans 14 residues. The ends lost 7 bases at V and 4 bases at J; junction bases unmatched: 5. This CDR3 is CASNSLAGYNEQFF. CDR3 DNA: TGTGCCAGCAACTCCCTAGCGGGGTACAATGAGCAGTTCTTC.

This clone was picked up one time. V usage is TRBV5-4 and J usage is TRBJ1-6; TRBD1 matches at 7 bases. J lost 10 bases, V lost 4 bases, and 5 bases had no gene match. This CDR3 has 13 residues. Germline-derived CDR1 and CDR2 are SGHNT and YYREEE (reference sequence). The CDR3 spells CASSRQGESPLHF. In DNA, the CDR3 is TGTGCCAGCAGCCGACAGGGTGAATCACCCCTCCACTTT.

The chain links TRBV6-5 to TRBJ1-4; no clear D. The CDR3 extends over 15 amino acids. Trimming pared 0 bases from V and 5 bases from J, leaving 10 bases between. Germline V lookup: CDR1 MNHEY, CDR2 SVGAGI. CDR3 amino acids: CASSYSEGGNEKLFF. In DNA, the CDR3 is TGTGCCAGCAGTTACTCGGAGGGTGGGAATGAAAAACTGTTTTTT.

This sequence joins TRBV27 and TRBJ2-5; TRBD2 matches 7 bases. The CDR3 loop spans 16 amino acids. After removal of 0 bases from V and 1 base from J, the junction contained 5 bases not matched to a gene. Germline loops: CDR1 MNHEY, CDR2 SMNVEV (reference sequence). The CDR3 nucleotides are TGTGCCAGCAGTTTATCTTTGCTAGCGGCCCAAGAGACCCAGTACTTC. This translates into CASSLSLLAAQETQYF.

This chain links TRBV18 with TRBJ1-4; D gene unclear. The CDR3 spans 14 residues. Trimming took off 3 bases at V and 0 bases at J, with 5 bases between the two ends. Germline V CDR1 and CDR2: KGHSH, LQKENI. This chain's CDR3 is CASSPGATNEKLFF. The CDR3 DNA reads as TGTGCCAGCTCACCCGGGGCAACTAATGAAAAACTGTTTTTT.

A word on this clone: The sample contains more than one DNA sequence encoding this CDR3. This chain joins TRBV7-2 and TRBJ1-1; TRBD1 might be the D (5 bases). Germline V gives CDR1 SGHTA, CDR2 FQGNSA. Trimming stripped 3 bases from V and 0 bases from J, with 8 bases between. This CDR3 contains 14 residues. The CDR3 DNA sequence: TGTGCCAGCAGCTTGGTCAGGGTGAACACTGAAGCTTTCTTT. It codes for CASSLVRVNTEAFF.

The chain links TRBV10-3 to TRBJ1-3; D unresolved. The V and J ends lost 1 base and 2 bases respectively, with 6 bases between them. Per the germline V gene, CDR1 is ENHRY and CDR2 is SYGVKD. The CDR3 is made up of 14 amino acids. CDR3 DNA sequence: TGTGCCATCAGTGAGTTGGCGGCTGGAAACACCATATATTTT. This encodes CAISELAAGNTIYF.

The chain is built from TRBV13 and TRBJ2-3; TRBD1 matches 10 bases. Germline V CDR1 and CDR2: PRHDT, FYEKMQ (reference sequence). CDR3 size: 17 residues. V gave up 5 bases and J gave up 1 base; unmatched junction bases: 9. CDR3: CASSQDRGPWGTDTQYF. CDR3 sequence (DNA): TGTGCCAGCAGCCAAGACAGGGGGCCATGGGGCACAGATACGCAGTATTTT.

V is TRBV27 and J is TRBJ2-7; TRBD1 matches at 8 bases. CDR3 length: 14 residues. CDR1 MNHEY and CDR2 SMNVEV come from the germline V gene (reference sequence). V shed 4 bases and J 3 bases; nucleotides not matched to a gene: 5. In nucleotides, the CDR3 is TGTGCCAGCAGTTCCTCAGGGGGCTACTACGAGCAGTACTTC. The encoded protein is CASSSSGGYYEQYF.

This chain joins TRBV6-4 and TRBJ2-1; possible D gene TRBD2, 5 bases. Between the trimmed V and J ends, which lost 2 bases and 3 bases, there was a span of 11 bases. This CDR3 comprises 15 residues. CDR1 is MRHNA and CDR2 is SNTAGT in the germline V gene. As DNA, the CDR3 is TGTGCCAGCAGTGACGGGCTAGAGGGCTACAATGAGCAGTTCTTC. Protein product: CASSDGLEGYNEQFF.

The chain uses TRBV14 and TRBJ2-5; 7 nucleotides line up with TRBD2. Germline lookup yields CDR1 SGHDN and CDR2 FVKESK. The CDR3 is 16 residues long. V shed 3 bases, J shed 1 base, and the junction held 8 bases outside the gene matches. This chain's CDR3 is CASSQGLTERQETQYF. CDR3 nucleotides: TGTGCCAGCAGCCAGGGACTAACTGAACGCCAAGAGACCCAGTACTTC.